This T cell receptor (beta chain) was observed in a study of cytomegalovirus exposure and HLA in healthy donors. Trimming cost V 7 bases and J 3 bases; bases outside gene matches: 18. The CDR3 is 18 amino acids. CDR1 and CDR2 (germline): SNHLY, FYNNEI. With regard to this clone: Its antigen is undetermined.

With 60 Vbeta and 13 Jbeta primers, the PCR was carried out. The protocol was immunoSEQ multiplex PCR, while the TCRdb copy is restricted to in-frame clones and leaves out a portion. The data contain about 160,000 clones, 65% to 85% of them singletons. General observations from the study: For most TCR sequences rarity was the rule, although some public TCRs occurred in many donors. Some TCR beta chains (164 of them) were listed as cytomegalovirus-associated.

The V gene is TRBV2, the J gene TRBJ2-3, with 8 positions matching TRBD2. Material: PBMCs. This TCR was recovered from a male donor in good health and CMV-seronegative. Written as DNA, the CDR3 is TGTGCCAGCAAAGTCTCTCAGCGGGGGCCTCGGGGGACAGATACGCAGTATTTT. It yields the protein CASKVSQRGPRGTDTQYF.